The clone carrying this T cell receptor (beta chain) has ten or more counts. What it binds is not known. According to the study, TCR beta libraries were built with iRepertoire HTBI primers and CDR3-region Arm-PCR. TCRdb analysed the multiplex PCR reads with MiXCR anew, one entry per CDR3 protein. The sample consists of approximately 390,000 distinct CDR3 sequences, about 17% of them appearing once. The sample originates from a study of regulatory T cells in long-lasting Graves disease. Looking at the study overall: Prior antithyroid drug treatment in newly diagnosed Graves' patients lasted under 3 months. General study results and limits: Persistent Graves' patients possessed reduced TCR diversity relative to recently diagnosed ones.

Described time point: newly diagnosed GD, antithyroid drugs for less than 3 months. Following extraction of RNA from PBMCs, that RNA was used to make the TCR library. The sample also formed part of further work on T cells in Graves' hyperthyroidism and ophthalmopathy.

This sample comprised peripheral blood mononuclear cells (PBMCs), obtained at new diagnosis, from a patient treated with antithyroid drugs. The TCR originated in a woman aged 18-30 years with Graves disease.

The CDR3 nucleotides read TGTGCCTGGAGTGTACTAGGGGCGGAAAAACTGTTTTTT. Protein: CAWSVLGAEKLFF. The chain is built from TRBV30 and TRBJ1-4; D perhaps matches TRBD1 (5 bases). The CDR3 is 13 amino acids. Germline V CDR1 and CDR2: GTSNPN, SVGIG (reference sequence). Deletions cut 0 bases from V and 8 bases from J, with 10 bases between.